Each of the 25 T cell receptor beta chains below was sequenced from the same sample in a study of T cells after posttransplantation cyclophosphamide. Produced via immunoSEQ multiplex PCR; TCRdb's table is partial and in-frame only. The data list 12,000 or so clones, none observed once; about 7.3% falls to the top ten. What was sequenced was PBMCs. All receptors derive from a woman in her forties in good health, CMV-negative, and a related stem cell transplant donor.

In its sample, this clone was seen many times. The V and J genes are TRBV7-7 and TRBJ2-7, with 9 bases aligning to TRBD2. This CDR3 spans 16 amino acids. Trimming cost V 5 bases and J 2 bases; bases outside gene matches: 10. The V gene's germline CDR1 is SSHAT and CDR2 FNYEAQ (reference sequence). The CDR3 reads CASSQRASGVAYEQYF. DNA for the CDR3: TGTGCCAGCAGCCAGAGGGCTAGCGGGGTCGCCTACGAGCAGTACTTC.

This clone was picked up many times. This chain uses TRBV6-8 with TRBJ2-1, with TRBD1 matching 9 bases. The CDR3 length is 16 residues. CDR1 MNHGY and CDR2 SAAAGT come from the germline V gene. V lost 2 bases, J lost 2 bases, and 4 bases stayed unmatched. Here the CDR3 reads CASSYGRDRAYNEQFF. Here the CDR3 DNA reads TGTGCCAGCAGTTACGGCCGGGACAGGGCCTACAATGAGCAGTTCTTC.

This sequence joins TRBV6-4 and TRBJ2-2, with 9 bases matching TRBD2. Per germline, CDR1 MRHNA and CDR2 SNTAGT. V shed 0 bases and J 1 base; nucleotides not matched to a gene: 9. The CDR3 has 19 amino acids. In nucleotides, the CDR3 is TGTGCCAGCAGTGACTCCTTCGAGGGAGCGGGAGGGAACACCGGGGAGCTGTTTTTT. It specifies CASSDSFEGAGGNTGELFF.

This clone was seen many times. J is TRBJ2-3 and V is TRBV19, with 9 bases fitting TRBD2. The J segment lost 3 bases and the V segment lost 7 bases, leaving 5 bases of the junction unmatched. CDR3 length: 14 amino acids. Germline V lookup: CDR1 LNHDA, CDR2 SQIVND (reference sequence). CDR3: CASTPTSGTDTQYF. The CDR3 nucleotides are TGTGCCAGTACCCCGACTAGCGGAACAGATACGCAGTATTTT. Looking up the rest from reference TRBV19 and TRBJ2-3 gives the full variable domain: DGGITQSPKYLFRKEGQNVTLSCEQNLNHDAMYWYRQDPGQGLRLIYYSQIVNDFQKGDIAEGYSVSREKKESFPLTVTSAQKNPTAFYLCASTPTSGTDTQYFGPGTRLTVL.

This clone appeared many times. This CDR3 is CASSRGGLYEQYF. As DNA, the CDR3 is TGTGCCAGTAGTAGGGGGGGGCTCTACGAGCAGTACTTC. This sequence joins TRBV19 and TRBJ2-7, with D possibly TRBD2 on 7 matching bases. Germline V gene sequence: CDR1 LNHDA, CDR2 SQIVND (reference sequence). The CDR3 contains 13 residues. V lost 4 bases and J lost 3, with 10 bases in between.

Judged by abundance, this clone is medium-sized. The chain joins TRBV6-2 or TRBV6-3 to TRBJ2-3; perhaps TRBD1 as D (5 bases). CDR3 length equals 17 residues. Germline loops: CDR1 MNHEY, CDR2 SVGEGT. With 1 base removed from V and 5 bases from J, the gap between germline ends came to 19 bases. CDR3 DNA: TGTGCCAGCAGTTACTTAGACACCACCCTAAGGGGAGATACGCAGTATTTT. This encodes CASSYLDTTLRGDTQYF.

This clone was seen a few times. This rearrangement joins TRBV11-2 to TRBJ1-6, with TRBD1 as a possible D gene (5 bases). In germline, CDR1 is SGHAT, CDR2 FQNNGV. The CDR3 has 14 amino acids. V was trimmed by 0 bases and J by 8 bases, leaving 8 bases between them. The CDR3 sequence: CASSLDRVYSPLHF. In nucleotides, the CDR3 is TGTGCCAGCAGCTTAGACAGGGTTTATTCACCCCTCCACTTT. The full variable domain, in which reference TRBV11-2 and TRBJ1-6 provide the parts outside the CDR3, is EAGVAQSPRYKIIEKRQSVAFWCNPISGHATLYWYQQILGQGPKLLIQFQNNGVVDDSQLPKDRFSAERLKGVDSTLKIQPAKLEDSAVYLCASSLDRVYSPLHFGNGTRLTVT.

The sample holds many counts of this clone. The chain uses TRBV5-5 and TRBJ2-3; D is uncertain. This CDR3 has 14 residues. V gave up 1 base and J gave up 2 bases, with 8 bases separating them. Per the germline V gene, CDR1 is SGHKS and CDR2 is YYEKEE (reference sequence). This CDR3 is CASSLTGSTDTQYF. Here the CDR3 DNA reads TGTGCCAGCAGCTTGACCGGGTCCACAGATACGCAGTATTTT. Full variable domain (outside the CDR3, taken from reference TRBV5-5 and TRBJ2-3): DAGVTQSPTHLIKTRGQQVTLRCSPISGHKSVSWYQQVLGQGPQFIFQYYEKEERGRGNFPDRFSARQFPNYSSELNVNALLLGDSALYLCASSLTGSTDTQYFGPGTRLTVL.

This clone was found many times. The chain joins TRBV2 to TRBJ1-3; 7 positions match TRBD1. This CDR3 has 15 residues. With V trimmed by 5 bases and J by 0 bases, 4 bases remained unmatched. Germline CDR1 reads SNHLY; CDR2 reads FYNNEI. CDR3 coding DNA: TGTGCCAGCAGTACAGGGGTCCTCTCTGGAAACACCATATATTTT. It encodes CASSTGVLSGNTIYF.

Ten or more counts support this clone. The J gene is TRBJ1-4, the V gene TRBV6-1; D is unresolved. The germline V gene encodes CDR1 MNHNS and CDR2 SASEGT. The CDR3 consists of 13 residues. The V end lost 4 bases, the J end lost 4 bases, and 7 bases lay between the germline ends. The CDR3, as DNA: TGTGCCAGCAGTGGCAGGATTAATGAAAAACTGTTTTTT. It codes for CASSGRINEKLFF.

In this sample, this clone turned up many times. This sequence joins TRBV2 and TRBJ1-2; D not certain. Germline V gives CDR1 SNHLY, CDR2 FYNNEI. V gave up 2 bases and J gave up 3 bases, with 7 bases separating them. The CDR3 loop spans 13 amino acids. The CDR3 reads CASSERVHYGYTF. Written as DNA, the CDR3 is TGTGCCAGCAGTGAACGGGTCCACTATGGCTACACCTTC.

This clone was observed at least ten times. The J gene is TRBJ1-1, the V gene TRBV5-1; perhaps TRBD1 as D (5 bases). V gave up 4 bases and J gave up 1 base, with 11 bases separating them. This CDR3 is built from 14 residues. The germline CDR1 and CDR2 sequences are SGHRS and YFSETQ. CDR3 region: CASSLGTENTEAFF. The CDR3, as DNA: TGCGCCAGCAGCCTCGGGACTGAGAACACTGAAGCTTTCTTT.

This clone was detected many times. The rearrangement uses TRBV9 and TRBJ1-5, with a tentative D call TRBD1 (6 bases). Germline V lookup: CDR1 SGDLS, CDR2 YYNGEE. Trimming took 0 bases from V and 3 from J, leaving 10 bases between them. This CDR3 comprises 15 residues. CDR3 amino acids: CASSVGDILNQPQHF. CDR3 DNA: TGTGCCAGCAGCGTAGGGGACATTCTCAATCAGCCCCAGCATTTT.

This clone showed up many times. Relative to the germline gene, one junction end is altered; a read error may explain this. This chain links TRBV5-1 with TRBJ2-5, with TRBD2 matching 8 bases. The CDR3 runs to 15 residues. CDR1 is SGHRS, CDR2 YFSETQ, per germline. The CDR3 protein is CVSYLGAGAEETQYF. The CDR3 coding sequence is TGCGTCAGCTATCTGGGAGCGGGAGCAGAAGAGACCCAGTACTTC.

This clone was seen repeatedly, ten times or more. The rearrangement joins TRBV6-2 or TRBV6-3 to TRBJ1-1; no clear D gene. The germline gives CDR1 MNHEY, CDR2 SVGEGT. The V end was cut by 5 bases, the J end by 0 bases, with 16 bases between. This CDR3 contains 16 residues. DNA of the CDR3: TGTGCCAGCAGTAAAGGGCCCTCAACCGTGAACACTGAAGCTTTCTTT. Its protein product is CASSKGPSTVNTEAFF.

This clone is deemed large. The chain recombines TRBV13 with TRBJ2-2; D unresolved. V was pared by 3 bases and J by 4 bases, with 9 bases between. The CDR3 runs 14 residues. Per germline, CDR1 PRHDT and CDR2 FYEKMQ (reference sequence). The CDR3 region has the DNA TGTGCCAGCAGCTTGGGCCCCATCACCGGGGAGCTGTTTTTT. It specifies CASSLGPITGELFF.

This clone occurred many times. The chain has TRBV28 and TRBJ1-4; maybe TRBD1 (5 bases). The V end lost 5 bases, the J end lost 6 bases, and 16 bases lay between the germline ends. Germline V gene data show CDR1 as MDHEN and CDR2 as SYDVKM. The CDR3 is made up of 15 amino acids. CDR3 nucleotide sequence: TGTGCCAGCAGTCCCCCGGACACCTCTTATGAAAAACTGTTTTTT. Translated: CASSPPDTSYEKLFF.

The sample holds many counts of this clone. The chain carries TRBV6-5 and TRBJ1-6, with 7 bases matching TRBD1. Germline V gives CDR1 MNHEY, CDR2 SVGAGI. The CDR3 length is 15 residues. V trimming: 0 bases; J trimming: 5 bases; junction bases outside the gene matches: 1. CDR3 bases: TGTGCCAGCAGTTACTCGGGGACAGATAATTCACCCCTCCACTTT. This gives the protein CASSYSGTDNSPLHF.

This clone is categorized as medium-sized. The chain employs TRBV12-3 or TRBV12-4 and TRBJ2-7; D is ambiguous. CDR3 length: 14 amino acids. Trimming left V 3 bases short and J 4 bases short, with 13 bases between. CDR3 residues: CASSFNSPGYEQYF. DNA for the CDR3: TGTGCCAGCAGTTTTAACTCGCCCGGGTACGAGCAGTACTTC.

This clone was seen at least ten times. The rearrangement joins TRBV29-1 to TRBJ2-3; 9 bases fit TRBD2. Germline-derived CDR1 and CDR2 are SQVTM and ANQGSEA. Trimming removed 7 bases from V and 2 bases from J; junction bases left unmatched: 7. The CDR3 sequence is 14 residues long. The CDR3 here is CSGDSGSLTDTQYF. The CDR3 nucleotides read TGCAGCGGGGATAGCGGGAGTCTCACAGATACGCAGTATTTT.

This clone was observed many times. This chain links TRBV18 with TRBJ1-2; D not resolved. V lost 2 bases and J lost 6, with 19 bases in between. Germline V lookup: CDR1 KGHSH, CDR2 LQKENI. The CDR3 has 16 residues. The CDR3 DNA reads TGTGCCAGCTCACCATGGAACACCCAGGTTCAGGATGGCTACACCTTC. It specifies CASSPWNTQVQDGYTF.

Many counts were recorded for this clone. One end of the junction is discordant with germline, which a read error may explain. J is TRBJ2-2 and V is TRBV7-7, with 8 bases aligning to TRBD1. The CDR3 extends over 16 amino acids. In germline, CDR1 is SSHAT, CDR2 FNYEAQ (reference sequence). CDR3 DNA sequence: TGTGCTAGCAGCTCTCGGACAGGGTCGAACACCGGGGAGCTGTTTTTT. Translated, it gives CASSSRTGSNTGELFF.

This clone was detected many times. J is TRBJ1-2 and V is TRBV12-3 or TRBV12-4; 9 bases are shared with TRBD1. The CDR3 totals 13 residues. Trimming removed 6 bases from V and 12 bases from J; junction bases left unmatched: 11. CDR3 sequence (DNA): TGTGCCAGCAGCTCCACAGGGGGCGTAATGGACACCTTC. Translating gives CASSSTGGVMDTF.

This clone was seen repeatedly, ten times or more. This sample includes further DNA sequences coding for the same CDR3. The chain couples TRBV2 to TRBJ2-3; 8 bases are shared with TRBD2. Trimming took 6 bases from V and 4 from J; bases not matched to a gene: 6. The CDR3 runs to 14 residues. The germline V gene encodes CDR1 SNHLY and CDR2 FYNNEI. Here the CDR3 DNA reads TGTGCCAGCAGAGGACTAGCTGCGGCAGATACGCAGTATTTT. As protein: CASRGLAAADTQYF.

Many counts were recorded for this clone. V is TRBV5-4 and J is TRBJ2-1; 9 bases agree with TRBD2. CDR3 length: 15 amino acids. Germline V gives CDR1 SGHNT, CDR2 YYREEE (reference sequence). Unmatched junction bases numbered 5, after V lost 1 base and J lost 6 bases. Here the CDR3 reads CASSLPLAGANEQFF. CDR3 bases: TGTGCCAGCAGCTTGCCACTAGCGGGCGCCAATGAGCAGTTCTTC.